These T cell receptor beta chains were read from a single sample in a study of response to subunit inactivated influenza vaccine. One entry per CDR3 protein, called by TCRdb with MiXCR from the RT-PCR reads. The top ten hold approximately 10% of the sample, which has roughly 700,000 distinct CDR3 sequences, 15% to 17% seen once. This sample comprised PBMCs from blood, obtained approximately 12 days after vaccination. Receptors were obtained from a man aged 50 to 59 who received an inactivated influenza vaccine. CDR3s include the opening cysteine and the closing phenylalanine or tryptophan. The D gene is left open where the match is weak. A clone size is listed for some rows: how often the clone was seen (once, few, many), or a class if it is expanded.

TGTGCCAGCAGATCACTCAGAGGAGGGAGGACACAGGGCGGGGAGCTGTTTTTT,CASRSLRGGRTQGGELFF,TRBV11-1,few,NA,18,TRBJ2-2
TGTGCCAGCAGTGATTCCAGGGGGGGTACCGGGGAGCTGTTTTTT,CASSDSRGGTGELFF,TRBV2,NA,NA,15,TRBJ2-2
TGTGCCAGCAGCTCCCAGGGTCTTCGGGCCAAAAACATTCAGTACTTC,CASSSQGLRAKNIQYF,TRBV7-2,few,NA,16,TRBJ2-4
TGTGCCATCAGTGAGACGGACCTCTATGGCTACACCTTC,CAISETDLYGYTF,TRBV10-3,NA,NA,13,TRBJ1-2
TGTGCCAGCAGCTTCCAGGGATCTGGAAACACCATATATTTT,CASSFQGSGNTIYF,TRBV7-9,NA,NA,14,TRBJ1-3
TGTGCCAGCAGTGTGAGCGGGAGGGCCACCGGGGAGCTGTTTTTT,CASSVSGRATGELFF,TRBV2,NA,TRBD2,15,TRBJ2-2
TGCAGTGCTCCAACCAACCGGGGGGATACGCAGTATTTT,CSAPTNRGDTQYF,TRBV20-1,few,NA,13,TRBJ2-3
TGTGCCACCAGCAGAGATCGAGGGGTCGGCTATGGCTACACCTTC,CATSRDRGVGYGYTF,TRBV15,few,NA,15,TRBJ1-2
TGTGCCAGCAGGATCGGACGGGATAATTCACCCCTCCACTTT,CASRIGRDNSPLHF,TRBV12-3/TRBV12-4,NA,NA,14,TRBJ1-6
TGTGCCAGCAGTGGGACACTGGGAACGAACACTGAAGCTTTCTTT,CASSGTLGTNTEAFF,TRBV12-3/TRBV12-4,few,NA,15,TRBJ1-1
TGCAGCGTCACCTCGGGGGGGAATGGAAACACCATATATTTT,CSVTSGGNGNTIYF,TRBV29-1,few,NA,14,TRBJ1-3
TGTGCCAGCAGCCCGACCGGGGGCACCGGGGAGCTGTTTTTT,CASSPTGGTGELFF,TRBV5-6,NA,NA,14,TRBJ2-2
TGTGCCAGCAGCCCTGACAGCACAGATACGCAGTATTTT,CASSPDSTDTQYF,TRBV5-7,many,NA,13,TRBJ2-3
TGTGCCAGCAGCGTAGGGAGGGGGGAATATGAGCAGTTCTTC,CASSVGRGEYEQFF,TRBV9,few,NA,14,TRBJ2-1
TGCGCCAGCAGCCAAGGTATCCGGGAGTGGGGCGATGAGCAGTTCTTC,CASSQGIREWGDEQFF,TRBV4-3,few,NA,16,TRBJ2-1
TGTGCCAGCAGTTTACAGGGCCTAAACGAGCAGTTCTTC,CASSLQGLNEQFF,TRBV12-3/TRBV12-4,NA,NA,13,TRBJ2-1
TGTGCCAGCAGTTACGTGGGCCGAAACGATGAGCAGTTCTTC,CASSYVGRNDEQFF,TRBV6-2/TRBV6-3,NA,NA,14,TRBJ2-1
TGTGCCAGCAGTGACAGGGTGGAAGACTACACCTTC,CASSDRVEDYTF,TRBV25-1,few,NA,12,TRBJ1-2
TGTGCCAGCAGTAGGACAGGTATCGTATCTGTGAACACTGAAGCTTTCTTT,CASSRTGIVSVNTEAFF,TRBV6-2/TRBV6-3,NA,TRBD1,17,TRBJ1-1
TGTGCCAGCAGCTTTTTGTCCGGGACAGGGCCAACTCAAGGGGATGGCTACACCTTC,CASSFLSGTGPTQGDGYTF,TRBV11-1,few,TRBD1,19,TRBJ1-2
TGTGCCAGCAGCTCGACGGGCGGGGGGCGAACCTACGAGCAGTACTTC,CASSSTGGGRTYEQYF,TRBV7-6,many,TRBD2,16,TRBJ2-7
TGCAGCGGGCGGAGAAACAATGAGCAGTTCTTC,CSGRRNNEQFF,TRBV29-1,NA,NA,11,TRBJ2-1
TGCGCCAGCAGCCCCAGGGGTGGGGGGTATAATTCACCCCTCCACTTT,CASSPRGGGYNSPLHF,TRBV5-1,few,NA,16,TRBJ1-6
TGCAGTGCTAGAGATTACGACAGGGGGCGCGCCGGGGAGCTGTTTTTT,CSARDYDRGRAGELFF,TRBV20-1,NA,TRBD1,16,TRBJ2-2
TGCAGCGTTGATCTTCTTGGACTAGGTCCCAATGAGCAGTTCTTC,CSVDLLGLGPNEQFF,TRBV29-1,few,TRBD2,15,TRBJ2-1
TGTGCCAGCAGCCGTCCCAATCAGCCCCAGCATTTT,CASSRPNQPQHF,TRBV27,few,NA,12,TRBJ1-5
TGTGCCACCAGCTCCGGGACGCAGGCGGGGGAGCAGTTCTTC,CATSSGTQAGEQFF,TRBV15,NA,NA,14,TRBJ2-1
TGTGCCAGCAGTTGGTCACTAGCCGGAGGGATTAATGAGCAGTTCTTC,CASSWSLAGGINEQFF,TRBV6-5,NA,NA,16,TRBJ2-1
TGCAGTGCTAGAGAGGACAGGGCGCACACTGAAGCTTTCTTT,CSAREDRAHTEAFF,TRBV20-1,NA,TRBD1,14,TRBJ1-1
TGTGCCAGCTCAACCCAAGACAGGGGCTATAATTCACCCCTCCACTTT,CASSTQDRGYNSPLHF,TRBV18,few,TRBD1,16,TRBJ1-6
TGTGCCAGCACTCCTCCGGGACGAGAGACCCAGTACTTC,CASTPPGRETQYF,TRBV6-1,few,NA,13,TRBJ2-5
TGTGCCAGCTCACCCGACGGAAGCTCTGGAAACACCATATATTTT,CASSPDGSSGNTIYF,TRBV18,many,NA,15,TRBJ1-3